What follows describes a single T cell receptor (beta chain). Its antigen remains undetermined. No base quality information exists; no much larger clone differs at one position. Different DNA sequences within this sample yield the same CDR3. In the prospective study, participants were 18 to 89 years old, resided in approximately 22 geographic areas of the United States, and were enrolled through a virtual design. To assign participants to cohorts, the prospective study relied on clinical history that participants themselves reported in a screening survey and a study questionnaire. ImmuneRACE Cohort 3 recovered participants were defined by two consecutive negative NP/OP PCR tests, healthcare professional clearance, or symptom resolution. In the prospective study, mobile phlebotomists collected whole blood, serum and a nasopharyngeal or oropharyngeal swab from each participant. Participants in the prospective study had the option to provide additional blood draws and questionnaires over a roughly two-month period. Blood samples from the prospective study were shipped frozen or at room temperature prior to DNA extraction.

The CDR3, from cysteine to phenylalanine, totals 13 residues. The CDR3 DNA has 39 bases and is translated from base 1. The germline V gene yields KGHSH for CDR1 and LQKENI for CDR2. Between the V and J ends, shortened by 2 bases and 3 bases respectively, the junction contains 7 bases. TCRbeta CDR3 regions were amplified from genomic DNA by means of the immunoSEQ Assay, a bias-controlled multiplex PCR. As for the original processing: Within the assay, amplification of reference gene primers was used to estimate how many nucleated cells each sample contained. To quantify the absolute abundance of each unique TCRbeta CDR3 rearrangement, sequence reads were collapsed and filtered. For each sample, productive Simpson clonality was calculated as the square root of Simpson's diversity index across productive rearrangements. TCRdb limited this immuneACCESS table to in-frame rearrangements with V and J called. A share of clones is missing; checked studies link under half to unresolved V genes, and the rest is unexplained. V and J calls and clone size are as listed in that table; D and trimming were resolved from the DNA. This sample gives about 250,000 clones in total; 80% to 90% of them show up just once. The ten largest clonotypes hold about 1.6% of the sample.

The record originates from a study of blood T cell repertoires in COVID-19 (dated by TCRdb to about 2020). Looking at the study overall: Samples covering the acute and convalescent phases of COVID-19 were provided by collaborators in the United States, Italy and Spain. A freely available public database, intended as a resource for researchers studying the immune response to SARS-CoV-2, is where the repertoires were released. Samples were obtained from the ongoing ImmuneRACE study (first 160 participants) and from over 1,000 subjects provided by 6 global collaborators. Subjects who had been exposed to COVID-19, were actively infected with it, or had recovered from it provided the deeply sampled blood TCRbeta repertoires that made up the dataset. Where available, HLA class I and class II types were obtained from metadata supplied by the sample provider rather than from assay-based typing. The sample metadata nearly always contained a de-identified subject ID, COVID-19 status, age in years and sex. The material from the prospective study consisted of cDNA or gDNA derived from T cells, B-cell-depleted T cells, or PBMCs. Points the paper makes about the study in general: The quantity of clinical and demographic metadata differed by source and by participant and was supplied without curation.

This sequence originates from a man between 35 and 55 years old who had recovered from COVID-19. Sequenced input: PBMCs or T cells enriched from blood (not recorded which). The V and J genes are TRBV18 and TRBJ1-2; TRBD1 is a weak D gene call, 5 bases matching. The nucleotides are TGTGCCAGCTCACCAGCGGGGGACTATGGCTACACCTTC. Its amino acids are CASSPAGDYGYTF.